This T cell receptor beta chain derives from a study of T cells in Graves' hyperthyroidism and ophthalmopathy. The wider study: Peripheral blood samples were taken at initial diagnosis, prior to any treatment.

Diagnostic decisions used clinical symptoms, serum thyroxine and TRAb, thyroid ultrasound and orbital computed tomography. This clonotype was seen repeatedly, ten times or more. The investigators amplified TCR beta CDR3 regions from RNA transcripts. When the TCR CDR3 underwent first-round RT-PCR, the HTBI primer set was used. TCRdb analysed the multiplex PCR reads with MiXCR anew, one entry per CDR3 protein. The table has a few hundred thousand distinct CDR3 sequences, about 15% seen once. This clonotype was sampled from a woman aged 18-29 years with Graves' hyperthyroidism that later progressed to Graves' ophthalmopathy. The sample consisted of blood.

In DNA form, the CDR3 reads TGTGCCAGCAGTTTAGGCGGGGCAAGCTCCTACAATGAGCAGTTCTTC. It encodes CASSLGGASSYNEQFF. V and J are TRBV27 and TRBJ2-1, with D possibly matching TRBD2 (6 bases). The V and J ends lost 2 bases and 0 bases respectively, with 11 bases between them. Germline V lookup: CDR1 MNHEY, CDR2 SMNVEV (reference sequence). The CDR3 totals 16 residues.